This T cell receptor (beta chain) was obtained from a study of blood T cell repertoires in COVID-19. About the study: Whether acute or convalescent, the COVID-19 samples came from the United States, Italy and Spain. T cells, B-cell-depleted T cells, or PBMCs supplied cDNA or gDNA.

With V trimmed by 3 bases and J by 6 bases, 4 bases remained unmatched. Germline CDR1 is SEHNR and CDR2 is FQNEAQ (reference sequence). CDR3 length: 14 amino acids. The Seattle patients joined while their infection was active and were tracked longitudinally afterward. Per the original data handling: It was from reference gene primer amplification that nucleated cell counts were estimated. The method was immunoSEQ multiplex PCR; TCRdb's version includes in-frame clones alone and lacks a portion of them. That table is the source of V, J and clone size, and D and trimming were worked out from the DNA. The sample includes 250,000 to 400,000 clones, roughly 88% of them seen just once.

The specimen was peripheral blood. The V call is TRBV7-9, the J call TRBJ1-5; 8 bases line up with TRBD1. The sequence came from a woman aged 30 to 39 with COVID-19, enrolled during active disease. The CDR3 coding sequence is TGTGCCAGCAGCTTGACAGGGGAACTTCAGCCCCAGCATTTT. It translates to CASSLTGELQPQHF.